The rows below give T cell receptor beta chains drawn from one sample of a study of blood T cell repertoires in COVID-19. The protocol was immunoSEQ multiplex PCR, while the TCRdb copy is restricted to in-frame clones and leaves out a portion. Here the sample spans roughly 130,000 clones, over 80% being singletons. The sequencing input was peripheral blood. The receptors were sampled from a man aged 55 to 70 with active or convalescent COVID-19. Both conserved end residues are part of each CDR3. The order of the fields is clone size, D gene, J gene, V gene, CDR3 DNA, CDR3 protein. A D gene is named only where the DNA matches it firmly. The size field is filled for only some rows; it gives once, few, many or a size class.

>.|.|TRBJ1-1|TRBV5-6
TGTGCCAGCAGCGTTCCCATTCTTGAGGGAGGGAACACTGAAGCTTTCTTT
CASSVPILEGGNTEAFF
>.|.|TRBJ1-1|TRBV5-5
TGTGCCAGCAGCACCTCCCAGGGCCCCTACACTGAAGCTTTCTTT
CASSTSQGPYTEAFF
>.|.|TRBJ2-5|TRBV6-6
TGTGCCAGCAGTTACGCGGAGACCCAGTACTTC
CASSYAETQYF
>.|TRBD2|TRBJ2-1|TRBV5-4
TGTGCCAGCAGCTTGGAGACTAGCCGTAACAATGAGCAGTTCTTC
CASSLETSRNNEQFF
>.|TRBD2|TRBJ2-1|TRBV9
TGTGCCAGCAGCGCCCGGCTTCTAGCGGGAGGGTACAATGAGCAGTTCTTC
CASSARLLAGGYNEQFF
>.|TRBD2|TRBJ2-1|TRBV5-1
TGCGCCAGCAGCTTGGAGGTCACTAGCGGGGGACCGGTCTACAATGAGCAGTTCTTC
CASSLEVTSGGPVYNEQFF
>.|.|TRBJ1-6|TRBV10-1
TGCGCCAGCAGTGGGACGGGGAATTCACCCCTCCACTTT
CASSGTGNSPLHF
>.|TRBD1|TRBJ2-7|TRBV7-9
TGTGCCAGCAGCTCCGGGACAGTCTACGAGCAGTACTTC
CASSSGTVYEQYF
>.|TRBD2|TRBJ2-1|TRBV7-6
TGTGCCAGCAGCTCGGGACTAAACCTAAACAATGAGCAGTTCTTC
CASSSGLNLNNEQFF
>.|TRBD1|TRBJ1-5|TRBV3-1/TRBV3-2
TGTGCCAGCAGCCTGACAGGGATCGGAAATCAGCCCCAGCATTTT
CASSLTGIGNQPQHF
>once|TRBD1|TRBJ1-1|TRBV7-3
TGTGCCAGCAGCTTAGCGGGACAGGGGCTCACTGAAGCTTTCTTT
CASSLAGQGLTEAFF
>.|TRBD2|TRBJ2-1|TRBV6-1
TGTGCCAGCAGTGAAGCGTTGGCTAGCGGGAGCAATGAGCAGTTCTTC
CASSEALASGSNEQFF
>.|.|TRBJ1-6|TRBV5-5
TGTGCCAGCAGCCCAGAACAGGGCCTCTCACCCCTCCACTTT
CASSPEQGLSPLHF
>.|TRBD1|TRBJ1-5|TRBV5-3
TGTGCCAGAAGGGAGGGACAGTTAAATCAGCCCCAGCATTTT
CARREGQLNQPQHF
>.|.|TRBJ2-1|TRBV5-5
TGTGCCAGCAGCTCGGGTTTCAATGAGCAGTTCTTC
CASSSGFNEQFF
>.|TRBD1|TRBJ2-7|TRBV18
TGTGCCAGCTCACCGTTCGGGACAGGAGCTACCTACGAGCAGTACTTC
CASSPFGTGATYEQYF
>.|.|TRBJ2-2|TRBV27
TGTGCCAGCAGTTTCACGGCCGGGGAGCTGTTTTTT
CASSFTAGELFF
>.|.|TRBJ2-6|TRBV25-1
TGTGCCAGCACAGATGCTGGGGCCAACGTCCTGACTTTC
CASTDAGANVLTF
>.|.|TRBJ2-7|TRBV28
TGTGCCAGCAGTTGGAGCCCGAACGAGGTCGGCTACGAGCAGTACTTC
CASSWSPNEVGYEQYF
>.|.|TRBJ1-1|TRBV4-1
TGCGCCAGCAGCCAAGATCTACGGGAGAACACTGAAGCTTTCTTT
CASSQDLRENTEAFF
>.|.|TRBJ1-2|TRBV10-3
TGTGCCATCAGTGACGGACCGCAGGGTGGCTACACCTTC
CAISDGPQGGYTF
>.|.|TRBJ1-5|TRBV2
TGTGCCACCAACTCGGAGGTTATGGGTCAGCCCCAGCATTTT
CATNSEVMGQPQHF
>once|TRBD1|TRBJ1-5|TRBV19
TGTGCCAGTGGTGTGGGACAGCTAATCAATCAGCCCCAGCATTTT
CASGVGQLINQPQHF
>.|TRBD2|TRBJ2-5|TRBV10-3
TGTGCCATCAGTGCCGGGGAGGGGTTCCAAGAGACCCAGTACTTC
CAISAGEGFQETQYF
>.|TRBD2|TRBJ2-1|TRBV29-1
TGCAGCGAGGCTAGCGGGAGGCGGAATGAGCAGTTCTTC
CSEASGRRNEQFF
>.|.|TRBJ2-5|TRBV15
TGTGCCACCAGCAGATCGGGATTGGCCCAGTACTTC
CATSRSGLAQYF
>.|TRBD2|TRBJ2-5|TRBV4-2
TGTGCCAGCAGCCAACTCCCAGGCCCAGCGGGGCAGTACCAAGAGACCCAGTACTTC
CASSQLPGPAGQYQETQYF
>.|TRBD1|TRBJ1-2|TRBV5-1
TGCGCCAGCAGCGAGGGACAGGGATATGGCTACACCTTC
CASSEGQGYGYTF
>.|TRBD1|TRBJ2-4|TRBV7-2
TGTGCCAGCAGCCCTAGCCGGACAGGGGGAACCAAAAACATTCAGTACTTC
CASSPSRTGGTKNIQYF
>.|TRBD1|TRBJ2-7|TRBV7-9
TGTGCCAGCAGCTTAGACTTCGGACAGGGAAACTACGAGCAGTACTTC
CASSLDFGQGNYEQYF
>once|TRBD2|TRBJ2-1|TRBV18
TGTGCCAGCTCACTAAGTAGCGGGAGGGCCTACAATGAGCAGTTCTTC
CASSLSSGRAYNEQFF
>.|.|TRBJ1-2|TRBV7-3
TGTGCCAGCAGCTTAACTGGCACGAACTATGGCTACACCTTC
CASSLTGTNYGYTF
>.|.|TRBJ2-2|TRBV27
TGTGCCAGCAGTTTATACTCACCGGGAACCGGGGAGCTGTTTTTT
CASSLYSPGTGELFF
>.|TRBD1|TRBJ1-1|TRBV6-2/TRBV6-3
TGTGCCAGCAGTTACCTCGGACAGGGGGCGCTTGGTGCTTTCTTT
CASSYLGQGALGAFF
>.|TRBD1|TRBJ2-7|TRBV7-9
TGTGCCAGCACCTCTGAGCAAGGGACAGGGGGCTCCTACGAGCAGTACTTC
CASTSEQGTGGSYEQYF
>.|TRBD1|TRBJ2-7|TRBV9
TGTGCCAGCAGCGTCCGGGACAGGGGGCAATACGAGCAGTACTTC
CASSVRDRGQYEQYF
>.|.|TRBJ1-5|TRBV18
TGTGCCAGCTCCCTCGGGGGGCATAGCAATCAGCCCCAGCATTTT
CASSLGGHSNQPQHF
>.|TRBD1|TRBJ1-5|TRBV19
TGTGCCAGTGTGGACAGGGGAAAGAATCAGCCCCAGCATTTT
CASVDRGKNQPQHF
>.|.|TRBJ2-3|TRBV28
TGTGCCAGCAGTTTCACTACCTCCGGAGATACGCAGTATTTT
CASSFTTSGDTQYF
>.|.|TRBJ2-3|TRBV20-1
TGCAGTGCTAGTACAACCCTTAGCACAGATACGCAGTATTTT
CSASTTLSTDTQYF
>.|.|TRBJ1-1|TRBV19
TGTGCCAGCTCCTACGGGGGAGGAATAGGCGGGAACACTGAAGCTTTCTTT
CASSYGGGIGGNTEAFF
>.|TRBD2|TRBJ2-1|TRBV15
TGTGCCACCAGCAATCTCCAGGGACTAGCGGGGACCTATCCGACCCATGAGCAGTTCTTC
CATSNLQGLAGTYPTHEQFF
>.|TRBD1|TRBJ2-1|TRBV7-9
TGTGCCAGCAGCCCTGGACAGGATGCAAGTTACAATGAGCAGTTCTTC
CASSPGQDASYNEQFF
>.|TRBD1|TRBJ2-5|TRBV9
TGTGCCAGCACCCCAACCGGGACAGCCCGAGAGACCCAGTACTTC
CASTPTGTARETQYF
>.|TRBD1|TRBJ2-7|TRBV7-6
TGTGCCAGCAGCCCTGGGACAGGGGTTGGCTACGAGCAGTACTTC
CASSPGTGVGYEQYF
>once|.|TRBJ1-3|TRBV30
TGTGCCTGGAATTTGAGGGATGCTTCTGGAAACACCATATATTTT
CAWNLRDASGNTIYF
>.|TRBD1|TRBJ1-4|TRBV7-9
TGTGCCAGCAGCCTCGACAGGGGCCTTAATGAAAAACTGTTTTTT
CASSLDRGLNEKLFF
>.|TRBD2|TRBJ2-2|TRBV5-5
TGTGCCAGCAGCCCTACAATGACTAGCGGATTCACCGGGGAGCTGTTTTTT
CASSPTMTSGFTGELFF
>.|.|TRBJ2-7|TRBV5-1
TGCGCCAGCAGCTTGCGAACAGCCTACGAGCAGTACTTC
CASSLRTAYEQYF
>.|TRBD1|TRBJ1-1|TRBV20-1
TGCAGTGCTACCCAGGGGGTCGAAGCTTTCTTT
CSATQGVEAFF
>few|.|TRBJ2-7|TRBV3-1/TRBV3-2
TGTGCCAGCAGCCACGAGGGCGGCCACTACGAGCAGTACTTC
CASSHEGGHYEQYF
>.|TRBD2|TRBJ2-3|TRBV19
TGTGCCAGTGTCGAGGGACTAGCGGGATACGCAGATACGCAGTATTTT
CASVEGLAGYADTQYF
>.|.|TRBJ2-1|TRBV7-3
TGTGCCAGCAGCTTAACAATGGGCCTAAGGAATGAGCAGTTCTTC
CASSLTMGLRNEQFF
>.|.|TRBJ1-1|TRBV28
TGTGCCAGCAGTTCCCCCGGGTTCATGAACACTGAAGCTTTCTTT
CASSSPGFMNTEAFF
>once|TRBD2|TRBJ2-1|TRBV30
TGTGCCTGGAGTGTACTGGCGGGAGTGGTCAATGAGCAGTTCTTC
CAWSVLAGVVNEQFF
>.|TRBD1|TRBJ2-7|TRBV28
TGTGCCAGCTGGCCGGGACAGGGTACTGGGGAGCAGTACTTC
CASWPGQGTGEQYF
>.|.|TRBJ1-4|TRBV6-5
TGTGCCAGCAGTTACAGAGCAACTAATGAAAAACTGTTTTTT
CASSYRATNEKLFF